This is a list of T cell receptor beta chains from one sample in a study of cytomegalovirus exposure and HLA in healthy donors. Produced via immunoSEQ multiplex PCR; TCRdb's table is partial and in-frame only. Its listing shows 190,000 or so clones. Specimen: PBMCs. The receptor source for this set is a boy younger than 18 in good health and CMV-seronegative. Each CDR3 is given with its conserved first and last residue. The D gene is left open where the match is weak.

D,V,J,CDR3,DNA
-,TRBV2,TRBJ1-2,CASSLGVGQPNYGYTF,TGTGCCAGCAGCCTAGGGGTTGGGCAGCCCAACTATGGCTACACCTTC
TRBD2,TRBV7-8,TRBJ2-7,CASSSPGHGGDEQYF,TGTGCCAGCAGCTCACCGGGACACGGGGGGGACGAGCAGTACTTC
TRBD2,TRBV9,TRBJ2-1,CASSLSGGAREQFF,TGTGCCAGCAGCCTCAGCGGGGGGGCCCGGGAGCAGTTCTTC
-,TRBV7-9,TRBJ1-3,CASKGFSGNTIYF,TGTGCCAGCAAGGGGTTCTCCGGAAACACCATATATTTT
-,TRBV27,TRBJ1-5,CASSLGGLSNQPQHF,TGTGCCAGCAGCCTGGGGGGTTTAAGCAATCAGCCCCAGCATTTT
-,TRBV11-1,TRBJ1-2,CASSRTANYGYTF,TGTGCCAGCAGCAGGACAGCTAACTATGGCTACACCTTC
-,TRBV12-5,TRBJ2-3,CASGLASDTQYF,TGTGCTAGTGGTTTGGCCTCAGATACGCAGTATTTT
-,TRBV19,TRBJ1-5,CASEQVPAIRQPQHF,TGTGCCAGTGAACAGGTCCCGGCGATCCGCCAGCCCCAGCATTTT
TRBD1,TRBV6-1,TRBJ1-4,CASSDPGQGNEKLFF,TGTGCCAGCAGTGATCCGGGACAGGGGAATGAAAAACTGTTTTTT
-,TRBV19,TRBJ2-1,CASSILGSNEQFF,TGTGCCAGTAGTATCCTAGGCTCCAATGAGCAGTTCTTC
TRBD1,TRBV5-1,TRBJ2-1,CASSPEWGTGLNEQFF,TGCGCCAGCAGCCCGGAATGGGGGACAGGCCTCAATGAGCAGTTCTTC
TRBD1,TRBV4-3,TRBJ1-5,CASSRDREGQPQHF,TGCGCCAGCAGCCGAGACAGGGAGGGCCAGCCCCAGCATTTT
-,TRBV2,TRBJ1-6,CASSEDRQGTIPLHF,TGTGCCAGCAGTGAAGATAGGCAGGGAACTATACCCCTCCACTTT
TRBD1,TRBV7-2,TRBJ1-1,CASSPTGTGNTEAFF,TGTGCCAGCAGCCCCACCGGGACAGGGAACACTGAAGCTTTCTTT
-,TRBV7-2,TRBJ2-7,CASSVGLEGVEQYF,TGTGCCAGCAGCGTGGGACTGGAGGGTGTCGAGCAGTACTTC
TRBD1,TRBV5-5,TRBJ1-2,CASQRGTGGVYGYTF,TGTGCCTCCCAACGAGGGACAGGGGGCGTCTATGGCTACACCTTC
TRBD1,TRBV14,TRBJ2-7,CASSQEGTVKRYEQYF,TGTGCCAGCAGCCAAGAAGGGACAGTAAAAAGGTACGAGCAGTACTTC
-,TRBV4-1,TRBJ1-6,CASSQVPGNFFSPLHF,TGCGCCAGCAGCCAAGTTCCCGGGAACTTTTTTTCACCCCTCCACTTT
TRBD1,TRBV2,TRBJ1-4,CASSEAPGGAGGKLFF,TGTGCCAGCAGTGAAGCGCCCGGAGGGGCAGGGGGAAAACTGTTTTTT
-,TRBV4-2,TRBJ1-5,CASSHSTTGFSNQPQHF,TGTGCCAGCAGCCATTCAACCACAGGGTTTAGCAATCAGCCCCAGCATTTT
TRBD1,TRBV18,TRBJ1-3,CASSPQGQVVKSSGNTIYF,TGTGCCAGCTCACCACAGGGACAGGTCGTTAAGAGCTCTGGAAACACCATATATTTT
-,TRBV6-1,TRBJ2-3,CASSESGTDTQYF,TGTGCCAGCAGTGAAAGCGGCACAGATACGCAGTATTTT
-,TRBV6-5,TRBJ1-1,CASRQGRAEAFF,TGTGCCAGCCGGCAGGGGAGAGCTGAAGCTTTCTTT
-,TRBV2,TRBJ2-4,CAGLGWGAGIQYF,TGTGCCGGCCTGGGATGGGGCGCCGGCATTCAGTACTTC
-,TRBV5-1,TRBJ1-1,CASSDSGTEAFF,TGCGCCAGCAGCGACAGTGGGACTGAAGCTTTCTTT
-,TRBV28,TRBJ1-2,CASSLPGTPNYGYTF,TGTGCCAGCAGTTTACCTGGGACACCTAACTATGGCTACACCTTC
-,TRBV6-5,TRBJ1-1,CASSSRTRNTEAFF,TGTGCCAGCAGTTCACGGACAAGGAACACTGAAGCTTTCTTT
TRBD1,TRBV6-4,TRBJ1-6,CASSLTGGDSPLHF,TGTGCCAGCAGCTTAACAGGGGGGGATTCACCCCTCCACTTT
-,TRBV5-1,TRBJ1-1,CASSLAQQNTEAFF,TGCGCCAGCAGCTTGGCGCAACAGAACACTGAAGCTTTCTTT
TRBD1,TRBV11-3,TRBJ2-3,CASSLSCGQGARDTQYF,TGTGCCAGCAGCTTATCGTGCGGGCAGGGGGCGCGGGATACGCAGTATTTT
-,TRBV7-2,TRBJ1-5,CASSSLARGGQPQHF,TGTGCCAGCAGTTCCTTGGCGCGGGGCGGTCAGCCCCAGCATTTT
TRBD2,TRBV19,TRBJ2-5,CASSISAGGRETQYF,TGTGCCAGTAGTATCTCAGCGGGGGGGAGAGAGACCCAGTACTTC
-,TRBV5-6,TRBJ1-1,CASSYTGGWAFF,TGTGCCAGCAGCTATACGGGTGGTTGGGCTTTCTTT
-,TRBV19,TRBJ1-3,CASRRSSGNTIYF,TGTGCCAGCAGACGGAGCTCTGGAAACACCATATATTTT
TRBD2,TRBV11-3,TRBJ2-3,CASSPGAGSPTDTQYF,TGTGCCAGCAGCCCCGGAGCGGGGTCCCCCACAGATACGCAGTATTTT
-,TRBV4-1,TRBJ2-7,CASSLQIGGNYEQYF,TGCGCCAGCAGCCTCCAGATCGGGGGAAACTACGAGCAGTACTTC
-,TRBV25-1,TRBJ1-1,CASRRLGGNTEAFF,TGTGCCAGCAGGCGGCTGGGGGGGAACACTGAAGCTTTCTTT
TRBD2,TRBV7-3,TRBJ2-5,CASSPGTKETQYF,TGTGCCAGCAGCCCCGGGACTAAAGAGACCCAGTACTTC
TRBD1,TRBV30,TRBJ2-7,CAWSRPGQRYYEQYF,TGTGCCTGGAGTCGCCCGGGACAGCGCTACTACGAGCAGTACTTC
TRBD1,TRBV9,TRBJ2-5,CASSAGQGGWETQYF,TGTGCCAGCAGCGCGGGACAGGGGGGTTGGGAGACCCAGTACTTC
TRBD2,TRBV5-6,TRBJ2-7,CASSLAGAHSYEQYF,TGTGCCAGCAGCTTAGCGGGGGCCCACTCCTACGAGCAGTACTTC
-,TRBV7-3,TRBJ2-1,CASSLQVIDNEQFF,TGTGCCAGCAGCTTGCAGGTAATCGACAATGAGCAGTTCTTC
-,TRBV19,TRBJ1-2,CASSISGTPNYGYTF,TGTGCCAGTAGTATATCGGGGACACCGAACTATGGCTACACCTTC
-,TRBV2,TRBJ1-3,CASSTGSVGNTIYF,TGTGCCAGCAGTACAGGGAGCGTAGGAAACACCATATATTTT
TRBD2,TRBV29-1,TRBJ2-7,CSVVSGNPYEQYF,TGCAGCGTTGTAAGCGGGAATCCCTACGAGCAGTACTTC
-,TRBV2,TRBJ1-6,CASTGTGSSYNSPLHF,TGTGCCAGCACCGGTACAGGGAGCTCCTATAATTCACCCCTCCACTTT
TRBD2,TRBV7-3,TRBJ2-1,CASSPGTSGGAKQFF,TGTGCCAGCAGCCCCGGGACTAGCGGGGGGGCCAAGCAGTTCTTC
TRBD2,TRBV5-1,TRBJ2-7,CASSLVAGGSGEQYF,TGCGCCAGCAGCTTGGTAGCGGGGGGATCCGGCGAGCAGTACTTC
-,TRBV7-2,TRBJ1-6,CASSPYPGERTLHF,TGTGCCAGCAGCCCCTACCCGGGGGAACGCACCCTCCACTTT
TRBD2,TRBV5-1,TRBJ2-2,CASRAAGTSFGELFF,TGCGCCAGCAGGGCAGCCGGGACTAGCTTCGGGGAGCTGTTTTTT
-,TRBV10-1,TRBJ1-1,CASSESGEGPLRMNTEAFF,TGCGCCAGCAGTGAGTCGGGGGAGGGACCGCTGAGAATGAACACTGAAGCTTTCTTT
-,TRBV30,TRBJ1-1,CAWTTSGVTEAFF,TGTGCCTGGACGACCTCTGGAGTCACTGAAGCTTTCTTT
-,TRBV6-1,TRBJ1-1,CASSATGNTEAFF,TGTGCCAGCAGCGCTACGGGGAACACTGAAGCTTTCTTT
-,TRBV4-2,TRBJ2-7,CASSQSPRSYFYEQYF,TGTGCCAGCAGCCAATCTCCGAGGTCATACTTCTACGAGCAGTACTTC
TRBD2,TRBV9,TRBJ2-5,CASSSPVGGVVDYF,TGTGCCAGCAGCTCCCCCGTGGGAGGGGTGGTAGACTACTTC
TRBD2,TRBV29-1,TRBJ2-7,CSVVGRGGYEQYF,TGCAGCGTTGTCGGTCGGGGGGGCTACGAGCAGTACTTC
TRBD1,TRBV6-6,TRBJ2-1,CASSRGQGLLDEQFF,TGTGCCAGCAGTAGAGGACAGGGTTTATTGGATGAGCAGTTCTTC
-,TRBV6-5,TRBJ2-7,CASSYSGRGRNYEQYF,TGTGCCAGCAGTTACTCGGGGCGGGGGCGAAACTACGAGCAGTACTTC
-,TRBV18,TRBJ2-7,CASSPGKGVYEQYF,TGTGCCAGCTCACCCGGAAAGGGAGTCTACGAGCAGTACTTC
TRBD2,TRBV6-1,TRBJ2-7,CASSEDGGGPYEQYF,TGTGCCAGCAGTGAAGACGGGGGGGGACCGTACGAGCAGTACTTC